Each of the 22 T cell receptor beta chains below was sequenced from the same sample in a study of blood T cell repertoires in COVID-19. Profiling relied on immunoSEQ multiplex PCR, and the TCRdb table lists in-frame clones only, not all of them. The profile shows tens of thousands of clones, more than 85% of them singletons. Sequenced: peripheral blood. All receptors come from a human donor with active COVID-19. The donor label of this sample is uncertain.

The rearrangement links TRBV19 to TRBJ2-2, with 10 bases that match TRBD1. Germline V gene lookup returns CDR1 LNHDA and CDR2 SQIVND (reference sequence). This CDR3 has 14 residues. Unmatched junction bases numbered 3, after V lost 5 bases and J lost 6 bases. The CDR3 loop reads CASSPDRGPGELFF. The CDR3, as DNA: TGTGCCAGTAGTCCCGACAGGGGGCCCGGGGAGCTGTTTTTT.

This chain links TRBV12-3 or TRBV12-4 with TRBJ1-1; no definite D call. V lost 5 bases and J lost 6, with 10 bases in between. This CDR3 region has 12 residues. The CDR3 coding sequence is TGTGCCAGCAGTCCCGGTCTGCCTGAAGCTTTCTTT. This encodes CASSPGLPEAFF.

Notes on this clone: The junction does not match germline at one end; this may be a read error. V usage is TRBV23-1 and J usage is TRBJ1-5; TRBD1 agrees at 7 bases. TRBV23-1 is filed as an ORF, its function uncertain. CDR3 length: 14 residues. The CDR3 DNA reads as TGCGCCAGCAGTCAGGGGGTTCTGAGGGACAGTAGGTATTTT. This codes for CASSQGVLRDSRYF.

This clone was observed a handful of times. J is TRBJ2-7 and V is TRBV6-2 or TRBV6-3; TRBD2 aligns across 15 bases. CDR3 length equals 18 residues. CDR1 and CDR2 from the germline V gene are MNHEY and SVGEGT. Trimming cost V 5 bases and J 3 bases; bases outside gene matches: 11. The CDR3 loop reads CASSRTPGLAGGYYEQYF. The CDR3 region has the DNA TGTGCCAGCAGTCGGACCCCGGGACTAGCGGGAGGTTACTACGAGCAGTACTTC.

The chain carries TRBV7-3 and TRBJ2-1, with 12 positions matching TRBD1. This CDR3 spans 14 amino acids. V was pared by 3 bases and J by 10 bases, with 4 bases of the junction left unmatched. From germline, CDR1 is SGHTA and CDR2 FQGTGA. This chain's CDR3 is CASSLGQGAGEQFF. Here the CDR3 DNA reads TGTGCCAGCAGCTTGGGACAGGGGGCTGGAGAGCAGTTCTTC.

The gene calls are TRBV5-4 and TRBJ2-1; weak D call: TRBD2 (6 bases). CDR3 length: 16 amino acids. V was pared by 2 bases and J by 0 bases, with 12 bases between. Germline V gene lookup returns CDR1 SGHNT and CDR2 YYREEE (reference sequence). Written as DNA, the CDR3 is TGTGCCAGCAGCTTTGGAGGGGCCCGCTCCTACAATGAGCAGTTCTTC. Its translation: CASSFGGARSYNEQFF. Filled out from reference TRBV5-4 and TRBJ2-1, the complete variable domain reads ETGVTQSPTHLIKTRGQQVTLRCSSQSGHNTVSWYQQALGQGPQFIFQYYREEENGRGNFPPRFSGLQFPNYSSELNVNALELDDSALYLCASSFGGARSYNEQFFGPGTRLTVL.

This clone was observed a handful of times. This chain connects TRBV9 to TRBJ2-7; D might be TRBD2 (5 bases). This CDR3 region has 14 residues. The germline V and J ends were trimmed by 0 bases and 6 bases, with 13 bases remaining between them. Germline assignment: CDR1 SGDLS and CDR2 YYNGEE. DNA of the CDR3: TGTGCCAGCAGCGTAGGGGTGGACTCTGCCGAGCAGTACTTC. It codes for CASSVGVDSAEQYF.

The chain combines TRBV10-3 with TRBJ2-7, with a weak D call TRBD1 (6 bases). CDR1 is ENHRY and CDR2 is SYGVKD in the germline V gene. The CDR3 extends over 13 amino acids. V lost 7 bases, J lost 5 bases, and 15 bases lay in between. CDR3 in amino acids: CAIMDSERHEQYF. The CDR3 DNA reads TGTGCCATCATGGACAGTGAACGCCACGAGCAGTACTTC.

The V and J genes are TRBV11-2 and TRBJ2-5; TRBD1 might be the D (6 bases). CDR3 length equals 14 residues. Germline V lookup: CDR1 SGHAT, CDR2 FQNNGV. Trimming pared 3 bases from V and 2 bases from J, leaving 10 bases between. The CDR3 protein is CASSFGQNQETQYF. In DNA form, the CDR3 reads TGTGCCAGCAGCTTCGGACAGAATCAAGAGACCCAGTACTTC.

This clone has only one observation. The chain employs TRBV29-1 and TRBJ2-3; a possible D gene is TRBD2 (5 bases). V was trimmed by 1 base and J by 4 bases, leaving 9 bases between them. CDR3 length equals 13 residues. The germline V gene encodes CDR1 SQVTM and CDR2 ANQGSEA. The CDR3 DNA follows: TGCAGCGTTGAAGGTTTAGCGTCAGATACGCAGTATTTT. It encodes CSVEGLASDTQYF.

V usage is TRBV3-1 (or the pseudogene TRBV3-2) and J usage is TRBJ1-1; D is unresolved. Germline V lookup: CDR1 LGHDT, CDR2 YNNKEL (reference sequence). V dropped 6 bases and J dropped 0 bases, with 17 bases sitting between them. This CDR3 is built from 16 residues. This CDR3 reads CASSPFGRTMNTEAFF. Here the CDR3 DNA reads TGTGCCAGCAGTCCTTTCGGACGGACTATGAACACTGAAGCTTTCTTT.

This clone is a singleton in its sample. CDR3 sequence reads: CASSLDRHGYTF. CDR3 in DNA: TGTGCCAGCAGCTTGGACAGACATGGCTACACCTTC. The chain combines TRBV5-6 with TRBJ1-2; D uncertain. V lost 0 bases and J 6 bases, leaving 6 bases between the germline ends. This CDR3 is built from 12 residues. Per the germline V gene, CDR1 is SGHDT and CDR2 is YYEEEE.

The chain employs TRBV7-2 and TRBJ1-2, with 10 bases aligning to TRBD1. This CDR3 comprises 18 residues. V shed 5 bases and J 5 bases; nucleotides not matched to a gene: 17. The germline V gene has CDR1 SGHTA and CDR2 FQGNSA. Here the CDR3 reads CASSPGQQDRGRSYGYTF. For the CDR3, the DNA is TGTGCCAGCAGCCCAGGCCAACAAGACAGGGGGCGCAGTTATGGCTACACCTTC.

CDR3 nucleotides: TGTGCCAGCAGCTTAGGGAGAAGTTCAAATGAGCAGTTCTTC. This gives the protein CASSLGRSSNEQFF. The chain uses TRBV7-2 and TRBJ2-1; D gene unclear. The CDR3 is 14 residues long. V was cut by 1 base and J by 7 bases, with 11 bases left in between. The V gene's germline CDR1 is SGHTA and CDR2 FQGNSA.

This chain links TRBV7-2 with TRBJ2-3, with D possibly TRBD2 on 6 matching bases. Germline CDR1 is SGHTA and CDR2 is FQGNSA. The V gene lost 5 bases and the J gene lost 5 bases, with 11 bases spanning the gap. This CDR3 is 13 amino acids long. The CDR3 spells CASSPPGGDTQYF. DNA for the CDR3: TGTGCCAGCAGCCCACCCGGGGGAGATACGCAGTATTTT.

This chain uses TRBV5-4 with TRBJ1-6; TRBD1 matches at 7 bases. Unmatched junction bases numbered 3, after V lost 2 bases and J lost 7 bases. Germline values: CDR1 SGHNT, CDR2 YYREEE (reference sequence). The CDR3 is 14 amino acids. As DNA, the CDR3 is TGTGCCAGCAGCTTAGGGGGCATAAATTCACCCCTCCACTTT. Its translation is CASSLGGINSPLHF.

The CDR3: CASSQDRSDGYTF. The CDR3 DNA follows: TGTGCCAGCAGCCAAGATCGCTCGGATGGCTACACCTTC. The gene calls are TRBV4-2 and TRBJ1-2; the D is unclear. Germline CDR1 reads LGHNA; CDR2 reads YNFKEQ. Trimming pared 0 bases from V and 6 bases from J, leaving 8 bases between. The CDR3 totals 13 residues.

The chain employs TRBV7-3 and TRBJ2-3, with D possibly matching TRBD2 (6 bases). Germline V lookup: CDR1 SGHTA, CDR2 FQGTGA. The CDR3 length is 15 residues. The ends were cut back, 5 bases at V and 4 bases at J, with 16 bases in the middle. The CDR3 loop reads CASSPGLGSPDTQYF. DNA of the CDR3: TGTGCCAGCAGCCCTGGGCTCGGGAGCCCAGATACGCAGTATTTT.

This chain joins TRBV29-1 and TRBJ2-2; D is unclear. The germline CDR1 and CDR2 sequences are SQVTM and ANQGSEA. Trimming removed 6 bases from V and 5 bases from J, with 7 bases in between. This CDR3 region has 11 residues. In DNA, the CDR3 is TGCAGCGTCACAGATACCGGGGAGCTGTTTTTT. Translation gives CSVTDTGELFF.

For the CDR3, the DNA is TGTGCCAGCTCACCACCGTCGGGAGGAGCCTACAATGAGCAGTTCTTC. Encoded protein: CASSPPSGGAYNEQFF. The V call is TRBV18, the J call TRBJ2-1; TRBD2 aligns across 7 bases. The germline V gene encodes CDR1 KGHSH and CDR2 LQKENI. V trimming: 0 bases; J trimming: 2 bases; junction bases outside the gene matches: 4. CDR3 length equals 16 residues.

CDR3 in amino acids: CASTSWPGQGYYGYTF. CDR3 DNA: TGTGCCAGCACCTCATGGCCGGGACAGGGGTACTATGGCTACACCTTC. V is TRBV7-2 and J is TRBJ1-2, with 10 bases fitting TRBD1. Unmatched junction bases numbered 11, after V lost 7 bases and J lost 3 bases. CDR1 SGHTA and CDR2 FQGNSA come from the germline V gene. The CDR3 runs 16 residues.

This chain links TRBV25-1 with TRBJ2-7; 9 nucleotides agree with TRBD1. Trimming removed 0 bases from V and 3 bases from J; junction bases left unmatched: 3. Germline V gives CDR1 MGHDK, CDR2 SYGVNS. This CDR3 is built from 15 residues. The DNA of the CDR3 is TGTGCCAGCAGTGAATACGAGACAGGGGGCTACGAGCAGTACTTC. Protein: CASSEYETGGYEQYF.